Presented here are 23 T cell receptor beta chains from one specimen sequenced in a study of blood T cells in healthy people across ages. It was with a sample-barcoded 5' primer and a J-beta primer mix that a second PCR of roughly 7 to 12 cycles was run. TCRdb redid the calling of the 5' RACE reads with MiXCR, one entry per CDR3 protein. The sample includes roughly 1,300,000 distinct CDR3 sequences, approximately 63% of them seen just once. Sequencing used blood. The origin of the receptors is a young man in good health.

The V and J genes are TRBV6-5 and TRBJ1-2; TRBD1 might be the D (6 bases). This CDR3 comprises 15 residues. V gave up 2 bases and J gave up 4 bases, with 14 bases separating them. From germline, CDR1 is MNHEY and CDR2 SVGAGI. Here the CDR3 reads CASSYRGYSPYGYTF. Written as DNA, the CDR3 is TGTGCCAGCAGTTACAGGGGGTATAGTCCCTATGGCTACACCTTC.

This chain connects TRBV2 to TRBJ1-1, with D uncertain. CDR1 and CDR2 (germline): SNHLY, FYNNEI. This CDR3 has 13 residues. The V end was cut by 6 bases, the J end by 2 bases, with 10 bases between. Here the CDR3 reads CASSIQPNTEAFF. DNA for the CDR3: TGTGCCAGCAGCATACAACCTAACACTGAAGCTTTCTTT.

This clonotype occurred a few times. The rearrangement links TRBV4-2 to TRBJ2-1; 8 positions match TRBD2. The trim removed 3 bases at V and 6 bases at J, leaving 7 bases unmatched. CDR1 is LGHNA, CDR2 YNFKEQ, per germline. The CDR3 loop spans 15 amino acids. CDR3: CASSHPGLEVNEQFF. CDR3 DNA sequence: TGTGCCAGCAGCCATCCGGGACTAGAGGTCAATGAGCAGTTCTTC.

V usage is TRBV6-5 and J usage is TRBJ1-1, with D unclear. V shed 7 bases and J shed 4 bases, with 10 bases lying between them. The germline CDR1 and CDR2 sequences are MNHEY and SVGAGI. The CDR3 loop spans 12 amino acids. This CDR3 reads CASTHVGTEAFF. The CDR3 DNA reads TGTGCCAGCACCCACGTGGGCACTGAAGCTTTCTTT.

This clonotype came up many times. The chain links TRBV6-1 to TRBJ1-5, with 7 bases lining up with TRBD1. Germline loops: CDR1 MNHNS, CDR2 SASEGT. The CDR3 runs 16 residues. J lost 6 bases, V lost 5 bases, and 13 bases had no gene match. The CDR3 sequence is CASSPTTGSHGQPQHF. The CDR3 DNA reads as TGTGCCAGCAGTCCTACGACAGGGTCGCATGGTCAGCCCCAGCATTTT.

There are a few counts of this clonotype. The V and J genes are TRBV5-1 and TRBJ2-7; no clear D gene. The CDR3 has 12 residues. V was trimmed by 4 bases and J by 2 bases, leaving 7 bases between them. Per the germline V gene, CDR1 is SGHRS and CDR2 is YFSETQ. The CDR3 protein is CASSHDAYEQYF. The CDR3 DNA reads TGCGCCAGCAGCCATGACGCCTACGAGCAGTACTTC. The full variable domain, completed using reference TRBV5-1 and TRBJ2-7, is KAGVTQTPRYLIKTRGQQVTLSCSPISGHRSVSWYQQTPGQGLQFLFEYFSETQRNKGNFPGRFSGRQFSNSRSEMNVSTLELGDSALYLCASSHDAYEQYFGPGTRLTVT.

This chain uses TRBV29-1 with TRBJ1-2; D remains ambiguous. The ends were cut back, 5 bases at V and 4 bases at J, with 11 bases in the middle. Germline CDR1 SQVTM, CDR2 ANQGSEA. The CDR3 is 12 residues long. In nucleotides, the CDR3 is TGCAGCGTTCGCGGCGGACTCTATGGCTACACCTTC. Translating it yields CSVRGGLYGYTF.

The chain couples TRBV7-9 to TRBJ1-2, with TRBD1 matching 12 bases. Germline CDR1 is SEHNR and CDR2 is FQNEAQ (reference sequence). V lost 6 bases and J lost 1; bases outside the gene matches: 9. The length of the CDR3 is 17 residues. CDR3 in amino acids: CASSLTGTGGFNYGYTF. The CDR3 DNA reads as TGTGCCAGCAGTCTGACGGGGACAGGGGGCTTTAACTATGGCTACACCTTC. Full variable domain (outside the CDR3, taken from reference TRBV7-9 and TRBJ1-2): DTGVSQNPRHKITKRGQNVTFRCDPISEHNRLYWYRQTLGQGPEFLTYFQNEAQLEKSRLLSDRFSAERPKGSFSTLEIQRTEQGDSAMYLCASSLTGTGGFNYGYTFGSGTRLTVV.

This clonotype has only a few counts. This rearrangement joins TRBV20-1 to TRBJ1-2; a weak D match, TRBD1 (6 bases). Germline V gene sequence: CDR1 DFQATT, CDR2 SNEGSKA (reference sequence). The length of the CDR3 is 12 residues. DNA for the CDR3: TGCAGGGGACAATTCCAAAACTATGGCTACACCTTC. This sequence encodes CRGQFQNYGYTF.

This chain links TRBV5-1 with TRBJ1-1; D not certain. The V end lost 1 base, the J end lost 1 base, and 8 bases lay between the germline ends. Germline V CDR1 and CDR2: SGHRS, YFSETQ. The CDR3 consists of 14 residues. The CDR3 loop reads CASSLKGENTEAFF. The CDR3 region has the DNA TGCGCCAGCAGCTTGAAAGGTGAGAACACTGAAGCTTTCTTT.

This clonotype was counted between two and nine times. A read error may explain this, as a much larger clone is one base away. J is TRBJ2-3 and V is TRBV16; D not resolved. This CDR3 has 13 amino acids. Trimming shortened V by 3 bases and J by 0 bases, and 4 bases separated the two germline ends. Germline loops: CDR1 KGHSY, CDR2 FQNENV. This CDR3 is CASSHDSTDTQYF. The CDR3 nucleotides read TGTGCCAGCAGCCATGACAGCACAGATACGCAGTATTTT. Looking up the rest from reference TRBV16 and TRBJ2-3 gives the full variable domain: GEEVAQTPKHLVRGEGQKAKLYCAPIKGHSYVFWYQQVLKNEFKFLISFQNENVFDETGMPKERFSAKCLPNSPCSLEIQATKLEDSAVYFCASSHDSTDTQYFGPGTRLTVL.

This clonotype was detected once. This chain uses TRBV7-2 with TRBJ2-4; D uncertain. The DNA end is a closer match to TRBJ2-7, so the J assignment may be wrong. The CDR3 is 12 residues long. From germline, CDR1 is SGHTA and CDR2 FQGNSA. CDR3 sequence: CASSFPNYEQYF. The DNA of the CDR3 is TGTGCCAGCAGTTTTCCGAACTACGAGCAGTACTTC.

The rearrangement uses TRBV3-1 and TRBJ2-2; 7 bases align to TRBD2. The CDR3 totals 16 residues. Germline V gene sequence: CDR1 LGHDT, CDR2 YNNKEL (reference sequence). V dropped 4 bases and J dropped 1; count of bases not matched to a gene: 6. The DNA of the CDR3 is TGTGCCAGCAGCCCTTCGGAGCGGGGGAACACCGGGGAGCTGTTTTTT. Encoded protein: CASSPSERGNTGELFF.

The chain recombines TRBV20-1 with TRBJ2-7; 7 nucleotides align to TRBD2. V lost 6 bases and J lost 1; bases outside the gene matches: 6. Per the germline V gene, CDR1 is DFQATT and CDR2 is SNEGSKA (reference sequence). The CDR3 spans 13 residues. In DNA, the CDR3 is TGCAGTGCGCTGGGGGGGTGGTCCTACGAGCAGTACTTC. This codes for CSALGGWSYEQYF.

The chain is built from TRBV7-9 and TRBJ1-2; D perhaps matches TRBD1 (5 bases). Between the trimmed V and J ends, which lost 0 bases and 4 bases, there was a span of 15 bases. Germline assignment: CDR1 SEHNR and CDR2 FQNEAQ (reference sequence). The CDR3 has 16 residues. CDR3 in DNA: TGTGCCAGCAGCTTAGCTCAGGGCCGGGGGAGCTATGGCTACACCTTC. It codes for CASSLAQGRGSYGYTF.

J is TRBJ2-7 and V is TRBV7-2; TRBD2 agrees at 9 bases. In germline, CDR1 is SGHTA, CDR2 FQGNSA. The CDR3 loop spans 14 amino acids. V lost 5 bases to trimming and J lost 6 bases; unmatched junction nucleotides: 8. The CDR3 DNA is TGTGCCAGCAGCCTCGGTAGCGGGAGTGGCGAGCAGTACTTC. Its translation: CASSLGSGSGEQYF. Looking up the rest from reference TRBV7-2 and TRBJ2-7 gives the full variable domain: GAGVSQSPSNKVTEKGKDVELRCDPISGHTALYWYRQSLGQGLEFLIYFQGNSAPDKSGLPSDRFSAERTGGSVSTLTIQRTQQEDSAVYLCASSLGSGSGEQYFGPGTRLTVT.

This chain joins TRBV20-1 and TRBJ2-1, with D possibly TRBD1 on 6 matching bases. V was pared by 1 base and J by 1 base, with 20 bases between. This CDR3 spans 18 amino acids. Germline V CDR1 and CDR2: DFQATT, SNEGSKA (reference sequence). The CDR3 nucleotides are TGCAGTGCTAGAGGCTACTCAGGGGCAGGGGAGTCCTACAATGAGCAGTTCTTC. This sequence encodes CSARGYSGAGESYNEQFF.

V and J are TRBV6-5 and TRBJ2-5; D is possibly TRBD1 (6 bases). This CDR3 has 14 residues. Germline V CDR1 and CDR2: MNHEY, SVGAGI. Trimming cost V 2 bases and J 4 bases, with 11 bases left between them. The CDR3 spells CASSYAGVGETQYF. CDR3 nucleotide sequence: TGTGCCAGCAGTTACGCAGGGGTAGGAGAGACCCAGTACTTC.

This chain joins TRBV7-6 and TRBJ2-2; D perhaps matches TRBD1 (6 bases). Germline V gene sequence: CDR1 SGHVS, CDR2 FNYEAQ. The length of the CDR3 is 15 residues. Trimming pared 6 bases from V and 5 bases from J, leaving 16 bases between. As DNA, the CDR3 is TGTGCCAGCAGTCCGCCCAGGGGCGGGACCGGGGAGCTGTTTTTT. Encoded protein: CASSPPRGGTGELFF.

This chain connects TRBV3-1 to TRBJ2-7, with 10 bases that match TRBD1. The length of the CDR3 is 16 residues. After removal of 4 bases from V and 3 bases from J, the junction contained 9 bases not matched to a gene. Germline assignment: CDR1 LGHDT and CDR2 YNNKEL (reference sequence). The CDR3 coding sequence is TGTGCCAGCAGCCCACCACCGGGACAGGGGTACTACGAGCAGTACTTC. It is translated as CASSPPPGQGYYEQYF.

This clonotype showed up just a few times. This rearrangement joins TRBV20-1 to TRBJ2-7; D perhaps matches TRBD1 (6 bases). The CDR3 length is 15 residues. CDR1 is DFQATT, CDR2 SNEGSKA, per germline (reference sequence). With 0 bases removed from V and 3 bases from J, the gap between germline ends came to 15 bases. CDR3 in DNA: TGCAGTGCTAGAGATCGGGACACGGCCTTCTACGAGCAGTACTTC. Amino acids: CSARDRDTAFYEQYF.

The CDR3 sequence is CASSQQQGAGANVLTF. The CDR3 nucleotides read TGCGCCAGCAGCCAACAACAGGGCGCTGGGGCCAACGTCCTGACTTTC. The chain couples TRBV4-1 to TRBJ2-6, with a tentative D call TRBD1 (6 bases). The CDR3 length is 16 residues. V lost 2 bases to trimming and J lost 2 bases, with 10 bases between them. Germline V gives CDR1 MGHRA, CDR2 YSYEKL.

This chain links TRBV10-3 with TRBJ2-4, with D perhaps TRBD2 (6 bases). The V gene's germline CDR1 is ENHRY and CDR2 SYGVKD. The germline V and J ends were trimmed by 6 bases and 2 bases, with 17 bases remaining between them. CDR3 length: 16 residues. CDR3 residues: CAISEGLRETKNIQYF. The CDR3 DNA sequence: TGTGCCATCAGCGAGGGACTCCGGGAAACCAAAAACATTCAGTACTTC.